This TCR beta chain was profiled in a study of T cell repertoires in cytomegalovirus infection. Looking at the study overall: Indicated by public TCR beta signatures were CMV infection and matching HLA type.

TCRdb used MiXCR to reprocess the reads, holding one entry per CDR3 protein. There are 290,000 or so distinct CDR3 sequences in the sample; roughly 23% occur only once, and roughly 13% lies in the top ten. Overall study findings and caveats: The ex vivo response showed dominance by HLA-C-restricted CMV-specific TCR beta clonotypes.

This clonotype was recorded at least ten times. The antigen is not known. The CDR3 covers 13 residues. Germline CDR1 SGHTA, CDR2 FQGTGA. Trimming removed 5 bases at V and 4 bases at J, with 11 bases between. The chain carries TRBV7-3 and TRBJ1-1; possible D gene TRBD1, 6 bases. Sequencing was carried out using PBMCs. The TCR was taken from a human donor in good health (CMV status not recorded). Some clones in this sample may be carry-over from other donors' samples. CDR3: CASSQGGATEAFF. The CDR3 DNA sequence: TGTGCCAGCAGCCAAGGGGGTGCCACTGAAGCTTTCTTT.